The 23 T cell receptor beta chains given below trace back to one sample, sequenced in a study of T cell responses to AZD1222 COVID-19 vaccine. The method was immunoSEQ multiplex PCR; TCRdb's version includes in-frame clones alone and lacks a portion of them. The sample consists of 150,000 or so clones, about nine tenths of them appearing once. This material consisted of peripheral blood, taken on day 0 of AZD1222 vaccination. These receptor sequences come from an adult in good health.

The chain employs TRBV19 and TRBJ2-1, with D unclear. V gave up 1 base and J gave up 10 bases, with 8 bases separating them. The V gene's germline CDR1 is LNHDA and CDR2 SQIVND (reference sequence). CDR3 length: 12 residues. In DNA, the CDR3 is TGTGCCAGTAGTATAGGATCCCGAGAGCAGTTCTTC. This codes for CASSIGSREQFF.

This sequence joins TRBV27 and TRBJ2-7, with 7 bases matching TRBD1. The CDR3 length is 13 residues. V lost 5 bases, J lost 7 bases, and 8 bases stayed unmatched. Germline V lookup: CDR1 MNHEY, CDR2 SMNVEV (reference sequence). CDR3 DNA sequence: TGTGCCAGCAGTCGCGACAGGGTATTTGAGCAGTACTTC. As protein: CASSRDRVFEQYF.

The V gene is TRBV5-1, the J gene TRBJ1-4; D remains ambiguous. The CDR3 is 14 residues long. V lost 3 bases and J lost 8, with 14 bases in between. CDR1 and CDR2 from the germline V gene are SGHRS and YFSETQ. DNA of the CDR3: TGCGCCAGCAGCTCGCACCTCGGCCGGGAAAAACTGTTTTTT. This encodes CASSSHLGREKLFF.

The chain joins TRBV30 to TRBJ1-2, with a weak D call TRBD1 (6 bases). The CDR3 runs 14 residues. V lost 3 bases, J lost 4 bases, and 15 bases lay in between. Germline CDR1 and CDR2: GTSNPN and SVGIG (reference sequence). The CDR3 here is CAWSAGGQGYGYTF. The CDR3 DNA is TGTGCCTGGAGCGCCGGGGGGCAGGGCTATGGCTACACCTTC.

The gene calls are TRBV19 and TRBJ1-5; D possibly corresponds to TRBD1 (6 bases). CDR1 LNHDA and CDR2 SQIVND come from the germline V gene (reference sequence). The CDR3 length is 15 residues. V gave up 3 bases and J gave up 0 bases, with 9 bases separating them. CDR3 loop: CASSIGQISNQPQHF. As DNA, the CDR3 is TGTGCCAGTAGTATTGGACAGATTAGCAATCAGCCCCAGCATTTT.

The chain links TRBV9 to TRBJ2-2, with D perhaps being TRBD1 or TRBD2 (6 bases each). V was clipped by 3 bases and J by 7 bases, with 16 bases between them. This CDR3 has 15 residues. CDR1 and CDR2 (germline): SGDLS, YYNGEE. DNA for the CDR3: TGTGCCAGCAGCGCCATCCCGGGGGCGATCGGGGAGCTGTTTTTT. It is translated as CASSAIPGAIGELFF. The full variable domain, completed using reference TRBV9 and TRBJ2-2, is DSGVTQTPKHLITATGQRVTLRCSPRSGDLSVYWYQQSLDQGLQFLIQYYNGEERAKGNILERFSAQQFPDLHSELNLSSLELGDSALYFCASSAIPGAIGELFFGEGSRLTVL.

CDR3 protein: CASSQPPGGEGDTQYF. CDR3 coding DNA: TGTGCCAGCAGCCAACCCCCAGGGGGGGAGGGAGATACGCAGTATTTT. This rearrangement joins TRBV7-9 to TRBJ2-3, with D perhaps being TRBD1 or TRBD2 (7 bases each). The CDR3 consists of 16 residues. Germline CDR1 SEHNR, CDR2 FQNEAQ (reference sequence). V was cut by 5 bases and J by 5 bases, with 20 bases left in between.

This clone occurred a few times. The chain employs TRBV6-2 or TRBV6-3 and TRBJ1-2; D call uncertain. Germline V gene lookup returns CDR1 MNHEY and CDR2 SVGEGT. The CDR3 totals 14 residues. V lost 4 bases, J lost 6 bases, and 15 bases lay in between. The CDR3 loop is CASSSGLFSHGYTF. Here the CDR3 DNA reads TGTGCCAGCAGTTCGGGTCTATTTTCCCATGGCTACACCTTC.

This chain links TRBV5-1 with TRBJ2-2, with D unclear. V was trimmed by 7 bases and J by 7 bases, leaving 11 bases between them. Germline V gene lookup returns CDR1 SGHRS and CDR2 YFSETQ. This CDR3 spans 12 amino acids. The CDR3, as DNA: TGCGCCAGCCAACGCGAAATCGGGGAGCTGTTTTTT. This sequence encodes CASQREIGELFF. Looking up the rest from reference TRBV5-1 and TRBJ2-2 gives the full variable domain: KAGVTQTPRYLIKTRGQQVTLSCSPISGHRSVSWYQQTPGQGLQFLFEYFSETQRNKGNFPGRFSGRQFSNSRSEMNVSTLELGDSALYLCASQREIGELFFGEGSRLTVL.

The rearrangement joins TRBV4-2 to TRBJ1-2; D is uncertain. Germline V CDR1 and CDR2: LGHNA, YNFKEQ. The CDR3 has 15 amino acids. V was clipped by 4 bases and J by 7 bases, with 19 bases between them. CDR3 DNA sequence: TGTGCCAGCAGCCTCCTCCTCGCACCCAGATTTGGCTACACCTTC. This gives the protein CASSLLLAPRFGYTF.

This chain joins TRBV24-1 and TRBJ1-4; the D gene is possibly TRBD1 (6 bases). The CDR3 consists of 15 residues. CDR1 and CDR2 from the germline V gene are KGHDR and SFDVKD. The germline V and J ends were trimmed by 9 bases and 8 bases, with 21 bases remaining between them. The CDR3 reads CATPPQTGEGEKLFF. CDR3 bases: TGTGCCACCCCCCCTCAGACAGGTGAGGGGGAAAAACTGTTTTTT.

This clone was found a few times. The V gene is TRBV19, the J gene TRBJ2-1; no clear D gene. The CDR3 totals 15 residues. Germline assignment: CDR1 LNHDA and CDR2 SQIVND (reference sequence). V dropped 3 bases and J dropped 0 bases, with 9 bases sitting between them. The CDR3 reads CASSIGLNSYNEQFF. The CDR3 DNA sequence: TGTGCCAGTAGTATCGGTCTTAACTCCTACAATGAGCAGTTCTTC.

This clone was observed a few times. Compared with germline, one end of the junction differs, possibly owing to a read error. Other DNA sequences from this sample encode an identical CDR3 as well. The genes are TRBV9 and TRBJ2-5; TRBD2 matches at 9 bases. The CDR3 has 17 residues. The germline V gene has CDR1 SGDLS and CDR2 YYNGEE. CDR3 bases: TGTGCCTGCAGGGTACGGCGGGGGGGTCCCTTACAAGAGACCCAGTACTTC. Translated, it gives CACRVRRGGPLQETQYF. Full variable domain (rest looked up from reference TRBV9 and TRBJ2-5): DSGVTQTPKHLITATGQRVTLRCSPRSGDLSVYWYQQSLDQGLQFLIQYYNGEERAKGNILERFSAQQFPDLHSELNLSSLELGDSALYFCACRVRRGGPLQETQYFGPGTRLLVL.

The V call is TRBV25-1, the J call TRBJ1-2, with TRBD1 matching over 9 bases. Germline assignment: CDR1 MGHDK and CDR2 SYGVNS. This CDR3 comprises 12 residues. Trimming took 7 bases from V and 8 from J; bases not matched to a gene: 5. CDR3 nucleotide sequence: TGTGCCAGCAAAACAGGGGGCGGGGGCTACACCTTC. It translates to CASKTGGGGYTF.

This clone was detected a few times. The CDR3 DNA is TGTGCCAGCAGTCGCACAGGGGTGAGCGAGCAGTACTTC. Its translation is CASSRTGVSEQYF. The J gene is TRBJ2-7, the V gene TRBV11-3; TRBD1 agrees at 7 bases. The CDR3 length is 13 residues. After removal of 6 bases from V and 6 bases from J, the junction contained 8 bases not matched to a gene. Germline V gives CDR1 SGHNT, CDR2 YENEEA.

This chain uses TRBV27 with TRBJ2-7; D tentatively fits TRBD1 or TRBD2 (5 bases each). Germline V gene lookup returns CDR1 MNHEY and CDR2 SMNVEV (reference sequence). V was clipped by 0 bases and J by 3 bases, with 15 bases between them. The CDR3 extends over 16 amino acids. This CDR3 is CASSLSARGLSYEQYF. The CDR3 DNA reads as TGTGCCAGCAGTTTATCCGCCCGGGGCCTAAGCTACGAGCAGTACTTC.

This clone was found a few times. This sequence joins TRBV19 and TRBJ1-2; the D gene is possibly TRBD1 (5 bases). The CDR3 has 13 amino acids. Germline CDR1 reads LNHDA; CDR2 reads SQIVND (reference sequence). V gave up 8 bases and J gave up 6 bases, with 16 bases separating them. The CDR3 here is CASSRRDENGYTF. Written as DNA, the CDR3 is TGTGCCAGTTCAAGGAGGGACGAGAATGGCTACACCTTC.

This clone was seen only once. The chain has TRBV2 and TRBJ1-1; no definite D call. This CDR3 spans 16 amino acids. Germline CDR1 SNHLY, CDR2 FYNNEI. V gave up 2 bases and J gave up 3 bases, with 16 bases separating them. The CDR3 spells CASSEYREGIDTEAFF. CDR3 bases: TGTGCCAGCAGTGAATATCGCGAGGGAATCGACACTGAAGCTTTCTTT.

The rearrangement uses TRBV5-4 and TRBJ2-1; D possibly matches TRBD1 or TRBD2 (5 bases each). V was clipped by 2 bases and J by 3 bases, with 15 bases between them. CDR3 length: 16 residues. Germline CDR1 reads SGHNT; CDR2 reads YYREEE (reference sequence). In DNA form, the CDR3 reads TGTGCCAGCAGCTTAGACCCGGGACCGAACTACAATGAGCAGTTCTTC. Its translation is CASSLDPGPNYNEQFF.

This chain's CDR3 is CASSRTTTNEKLFF. The DNA of the CDR3 is TGTGCCAGCAGCCGGACAACAACTAATGAAAAACTGTTTTTT. The chain employs TRBV7-9 and TRBJ1-4; a possible D gene is TRBD1 (5 bases). CDR3 length: 14 residues. Trimming shortened V by 5 bases and J by 0 bases, and 7 bases separated the two germline ends. Germline values: CDR1 SEHNR, CDR2 FQNEAQ (reference sequence). Full variable domain (remainder filled in from reference TRBV7-9 and TRBJ1-4): DTGVSQNPRHKITKRGQNVTFRCDPISEHNRLYWYRQTLGQGPEFLTYFQNEAQLEKSRLLSDRFSAERPKGSFSTLEIQRTEQGDSAMYLCASSRTTTNEKLFFGSGTQLSVL.

Here the CDR3 DNA reads TGTGCCAGCCTGTATTTCTATGGCTACACCTTC. Translating gives CASLYFYGYTF. The chain is built from TRBV19 and TRBJ1-2; the D is unclear. Germline V lookup: CDR1 LNHDA, CDR2 SQIVND (reference sequence). V dropped 9 bases and J dropped 4 bases, with 9 bases sitting between them. This CDR3 contains 11 residues. Variable domain in full (rest from reference TRBV19 and TRBJ1-2): DGGITQSPKYLFRKEGQNVTLSCEQNLNHDAMYWYRQDPGQGLRLIYYSQIVNDFQKGDIAEGYSVSREKKESFPLTVTSAQKNPTAFYLCASLYFYGYTFGSGTRLTVV.

The CDR3: CATERTGAATNEKLFF. As DNA, the CDR3 is TGTGCCACCGAAAGGACAGGGGCGGCAACTAATGAAAAACTGTTTTTT. The rearrangement uses TRBV19 and TRBJ1-4, with TRBD1 identical over 9 bases. CDR3 length equals 16 residues. From germline, CDR1 is LNHDA and CDR2 SQIVND (reference sequence). The V and J ends lost 10 bases and 0 bases, in that order; junction bases with no gene match: 9.

The chain has TRBV27 and TRBJ1-3, with TRBD1 matching over 7 bases. V was clipped by 5 bases and J by 0 bases; unmatched bases: 10. There are 17 residues in the CDR3. CDR1 and CDR2 from the germline V gene are MNHEY and SMNVEV (reference sequence). The CDR3 DNA sequence: TGTGCCAGCAGTCCCAGGGGGACAACGATCTCTGGAAACACCATATATTTT. This sequence encodes CASSPRGTTISGNTIYF.